This T cell receptor (beta chain) is from a study of PD-L1 blockade in urothelial cancer. Study summary: The year 2014 saw patients start atezolizumab, 1,200 mg intravenously every 3 weeks.

The V segment lost 6 bases and the J segment 4 bases; nucleotides outside the gene matches: 4. The CDR3 has 14 residues. Germline CDR1 MNHNY, CDR2 SVGAGI (reference sequence). The assay was immunoSEQ multiplex PCR, and TCRdb's table has in-frame clones only and misses some. This table has approximately 100,000 clones, 90% to 95% appearing once. Sequenced material: PBMCs, taken around atezolizumab (anti-PD-L1) treatment. V usage is TRBV6-6 and J usage is TRBJ2-3; 10 positions agree with TRBD2. This clonotype was sampled from a woman older than 75 with urothelial cancer. The CDR3 region has the DNA TGTGCCAGCAGCTCCCTAGCGGGAGCAGATACGCAGTATTTT. Residues: CASSSLAGADTQYF.